This T cell receptor beta chain was identified during a study of cytomegalovirus exposure and HLA in healthy donors. Study-level results: Investigators reported 150 to 200 TCR beta chains as tied to cytomegalovirus.

The CDR3 is 15 residues long. The V and J ends lost 2 bases and 1 base respectively, with 11 bases between them. Germline lookup yields CDR1 MDHEN and CDR2 SYDVKM. The PCR used 60 Vbeta and 13 Jbeta primers. Per the study methods: Per a later analysis, the number of unique TCR beta chains was around 79 million, of which about 11 million were shared. TCRdb's table, derived via immunoSEQ multiplex PCR, lists solely in-frame clones and lacks some. That table furnishes V, J and clone size, whereas the DNA furnished D and trimming. This table holds fewer than 200,000 clones, about 70% found once. About this clone itself: Its antigen is currently unknown.

This chain joins TRBV28 and TRBJ1-1; TRBD1 might be the D (5 bases). The sequence came from a woman in her thirties in good health and CMV-seronegative. Source material: PBMCs. The CDR3 here is CASSLIGQQNTEAFF. The DNA for the CDR3 is TGTGCCAGCAGTTTAATCGGACAACAGAACACTGAAGCTTTCTTT.